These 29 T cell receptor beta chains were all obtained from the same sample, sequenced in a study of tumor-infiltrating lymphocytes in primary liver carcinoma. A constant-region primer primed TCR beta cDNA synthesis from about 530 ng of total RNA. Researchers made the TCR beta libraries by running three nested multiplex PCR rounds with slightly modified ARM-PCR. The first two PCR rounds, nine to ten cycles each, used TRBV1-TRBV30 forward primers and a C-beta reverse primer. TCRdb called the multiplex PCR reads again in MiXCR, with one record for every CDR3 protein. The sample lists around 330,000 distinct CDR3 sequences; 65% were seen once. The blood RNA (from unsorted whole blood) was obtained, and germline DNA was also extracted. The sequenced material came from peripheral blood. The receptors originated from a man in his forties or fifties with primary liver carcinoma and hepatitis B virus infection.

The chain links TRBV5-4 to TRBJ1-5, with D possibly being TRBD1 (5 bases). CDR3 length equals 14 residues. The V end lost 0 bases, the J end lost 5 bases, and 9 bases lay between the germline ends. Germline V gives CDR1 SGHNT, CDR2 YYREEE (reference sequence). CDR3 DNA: TGTGCCAGCAGCTTGGATGGACAATATCAGCCCCAGCATTTT. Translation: CASSLDGQYQPQHF.

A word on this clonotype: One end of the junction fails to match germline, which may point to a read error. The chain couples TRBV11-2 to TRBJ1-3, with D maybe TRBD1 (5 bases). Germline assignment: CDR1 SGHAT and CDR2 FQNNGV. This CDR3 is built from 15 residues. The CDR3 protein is CASSSQGTSVNTIYF. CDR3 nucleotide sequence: TGTGCCAGTAGCTCGCAGGGTACCTCTGTAAACACCATATATTTT.

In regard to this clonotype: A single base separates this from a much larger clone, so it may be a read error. CDR3 in amino acids: CASSRTVNTDAFF. CDR3 DNA sequence: TGCGCCAGCAGCCGGACAGTGAACACTGATGCTTTCTTT. The chain links TRBV4-1 to TRBJ1-1; D might be TRBD1 (6 bases). CDR1 and CDR2 from the germline V gene are MGHRA and YSYEKL. This CDR3 region has 13 residues.

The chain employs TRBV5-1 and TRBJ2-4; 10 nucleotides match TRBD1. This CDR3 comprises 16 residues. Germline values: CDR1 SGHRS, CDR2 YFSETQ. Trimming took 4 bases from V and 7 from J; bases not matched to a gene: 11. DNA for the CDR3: TGCGCCAGCAGCCACCTGGGACAGGGGACTGAGAACATTCAGTACTTC. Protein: CASSHLGQGTENIQYF. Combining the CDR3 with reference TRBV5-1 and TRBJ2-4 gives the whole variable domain KAGVTQTPRYLIKTRGQQVTLSCSPISGHRSVSWYQQTPGQGLQFLFEYFSETQRNKGNFPGRFSGRQFSNSRSEMNVSTLELGDSALYLCASSHLGQGTENIQYFGAGTRLSVL.

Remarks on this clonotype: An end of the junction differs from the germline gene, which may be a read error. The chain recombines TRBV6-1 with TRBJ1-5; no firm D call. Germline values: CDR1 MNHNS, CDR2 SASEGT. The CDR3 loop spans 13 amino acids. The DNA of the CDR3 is TGTGCCATCAGTGAAGAGAGGAATCAGCCCCAGCATTTT. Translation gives CAISEERNQPQHF.

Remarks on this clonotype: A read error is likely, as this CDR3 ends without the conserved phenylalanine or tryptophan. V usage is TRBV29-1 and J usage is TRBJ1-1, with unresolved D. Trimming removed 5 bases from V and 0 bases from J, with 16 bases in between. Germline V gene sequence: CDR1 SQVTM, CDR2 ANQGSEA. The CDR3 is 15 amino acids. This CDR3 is CSVRVGWGMNTEAFS. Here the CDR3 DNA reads TGCAGCGTTCGAGTGGGGTGGGGAATGAACACTGAAGCTTTCTCT.

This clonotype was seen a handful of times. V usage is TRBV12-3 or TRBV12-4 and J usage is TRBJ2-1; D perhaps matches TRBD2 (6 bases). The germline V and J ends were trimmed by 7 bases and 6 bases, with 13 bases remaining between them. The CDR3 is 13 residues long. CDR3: CASTRGGGNEQFF. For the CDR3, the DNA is TGTGCCAGCACTCGGGGAGGAGGCAATGAGCAGTTCTTC.

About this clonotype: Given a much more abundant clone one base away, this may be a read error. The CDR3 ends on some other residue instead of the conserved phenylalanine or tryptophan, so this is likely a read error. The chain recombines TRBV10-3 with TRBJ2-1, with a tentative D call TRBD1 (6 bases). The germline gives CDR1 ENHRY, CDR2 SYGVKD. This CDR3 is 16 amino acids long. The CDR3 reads CASSRRDIPYVAEQFS. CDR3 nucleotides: TGTGCCAGCAGTCGCCGGGACATCCCTTATGTGGCTGAGCAGTTCTCC.

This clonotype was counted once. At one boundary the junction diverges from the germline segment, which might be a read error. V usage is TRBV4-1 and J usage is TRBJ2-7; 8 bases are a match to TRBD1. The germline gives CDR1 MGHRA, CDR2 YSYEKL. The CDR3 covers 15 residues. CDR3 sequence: CASSQMAGGSYEEYF. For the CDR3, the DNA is TGCGCCAGCAGCCAAATGGCAGGGGGCTCCTACGAGGAGTACTTC.

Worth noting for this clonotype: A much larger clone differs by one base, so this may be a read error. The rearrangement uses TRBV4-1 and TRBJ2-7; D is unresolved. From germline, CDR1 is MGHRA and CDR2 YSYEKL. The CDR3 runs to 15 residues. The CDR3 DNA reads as TGCGTCAGCAGCCAAGATCTGGCAGACTCCTACGAGCAGTACTTC. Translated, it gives CVSSQDLADSYEQYF.

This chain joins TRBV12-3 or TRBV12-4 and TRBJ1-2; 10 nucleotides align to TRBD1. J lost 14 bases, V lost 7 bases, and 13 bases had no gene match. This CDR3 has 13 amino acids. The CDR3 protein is CASNTGDRGPWTF. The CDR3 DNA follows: TGTGCCAGCAACACCGGGGACAGGGGCCCTTGGACCTTC.

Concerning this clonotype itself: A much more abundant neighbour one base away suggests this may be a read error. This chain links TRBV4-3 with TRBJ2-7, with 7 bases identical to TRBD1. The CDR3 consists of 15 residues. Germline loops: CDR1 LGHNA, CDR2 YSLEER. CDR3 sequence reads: CANSQVTGIAYEQYF. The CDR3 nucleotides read TGCGCCAACAGCCAAGTGACAGGGATCGCCTACGAGCAGTACTTC.

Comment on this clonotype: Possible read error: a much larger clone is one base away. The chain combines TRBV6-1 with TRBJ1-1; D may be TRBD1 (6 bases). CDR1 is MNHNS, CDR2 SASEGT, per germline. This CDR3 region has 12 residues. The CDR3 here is CASSGWDTETFF. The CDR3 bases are TGTGCCAGCAGTGGGTGGGACACTGAAACTTTCTTT.

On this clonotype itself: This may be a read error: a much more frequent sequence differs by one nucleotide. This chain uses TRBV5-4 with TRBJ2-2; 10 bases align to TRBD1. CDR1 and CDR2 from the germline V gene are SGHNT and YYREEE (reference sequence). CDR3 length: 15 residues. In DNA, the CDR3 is TGTGCCAGCAGCATGGGACAGGGGAGCACCGAGGAGCTGTTTTTT. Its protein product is CASSMGQGSTEELFF.

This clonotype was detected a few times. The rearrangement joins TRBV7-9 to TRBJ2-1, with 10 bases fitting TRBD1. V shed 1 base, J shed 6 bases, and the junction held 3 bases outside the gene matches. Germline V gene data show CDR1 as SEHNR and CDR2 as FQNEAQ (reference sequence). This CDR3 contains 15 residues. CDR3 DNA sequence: TGTGCCAGCAGCTTAGGGGGACAGGGGCTCAATGAGCAGTTCTTC. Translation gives CASSLGGQGLNEQFF. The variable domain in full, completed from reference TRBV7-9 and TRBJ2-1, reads DTGVSQNPRHKITKRGQNVTFRCDPISEHNRLYWYRQTLGQGPEFLTYFQNEAQLEKSRLLSDRFSAERPKGSFSTLEIQRTEQGDSAMYLCASSLGGQGLNEQFFGPGTRLTVL.

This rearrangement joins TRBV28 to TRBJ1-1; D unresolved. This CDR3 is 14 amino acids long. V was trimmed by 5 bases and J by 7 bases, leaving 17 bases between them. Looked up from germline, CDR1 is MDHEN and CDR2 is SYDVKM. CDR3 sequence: CASSPPWDSVEAFF. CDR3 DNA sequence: TGTGCCAGCAGTCCGCCATGGGATTCTGTTGAAGCTTTCTTT.

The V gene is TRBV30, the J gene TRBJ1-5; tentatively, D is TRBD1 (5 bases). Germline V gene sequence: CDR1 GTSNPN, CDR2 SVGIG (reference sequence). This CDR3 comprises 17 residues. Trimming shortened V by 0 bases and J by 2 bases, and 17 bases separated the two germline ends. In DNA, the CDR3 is TGTGCCTGGAGTGTAAAGGGGCCTCTTGGAGGCAATCAGCCCCAGCATTTT. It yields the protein CAWSVKGPLGGNQPQHF. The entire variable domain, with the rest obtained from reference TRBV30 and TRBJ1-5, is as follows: SQTIHQWPATLVQPVGSPLSLECTVEGTSNPNLYWYRQAAGRGLQLLFYSVGIGQISSEVPQNLSASRPQDRQFILSSKKLLLSDSGFYLCAWSVKGPLGGNQPQHFGDGTRLSIL.

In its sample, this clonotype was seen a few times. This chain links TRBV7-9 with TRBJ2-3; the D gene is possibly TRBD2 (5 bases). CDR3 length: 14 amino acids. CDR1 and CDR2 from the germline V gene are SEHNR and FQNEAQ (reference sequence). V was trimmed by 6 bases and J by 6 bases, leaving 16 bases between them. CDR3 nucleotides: TGTGCCAGCAGTTTTAGTACTAGTGAGGATACGCAGTATTTT. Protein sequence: CASSFSTSEDTQYF.

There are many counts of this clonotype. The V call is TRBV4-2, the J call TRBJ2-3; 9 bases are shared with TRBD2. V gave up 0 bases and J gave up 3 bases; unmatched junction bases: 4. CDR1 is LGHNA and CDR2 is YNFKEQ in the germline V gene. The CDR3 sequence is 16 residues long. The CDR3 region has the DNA TGTGCCAGCAGCCAAGAAGCTAGCGGGACAACAGATACGCAGTATTTT. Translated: CASSQEASGTTDTQYF.

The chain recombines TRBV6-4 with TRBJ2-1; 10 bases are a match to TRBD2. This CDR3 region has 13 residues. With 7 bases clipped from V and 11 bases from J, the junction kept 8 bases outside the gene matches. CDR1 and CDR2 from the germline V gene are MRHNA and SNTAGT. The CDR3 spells CASNPGTSAQQFF. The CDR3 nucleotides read TGTGCCAGCAATCCCGGGACTAGCGCCCAGCAGTTCTTC.

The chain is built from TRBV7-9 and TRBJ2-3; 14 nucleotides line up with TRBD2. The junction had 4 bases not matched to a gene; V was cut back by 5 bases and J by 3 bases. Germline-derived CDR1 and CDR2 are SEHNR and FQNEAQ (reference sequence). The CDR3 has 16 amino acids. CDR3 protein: CASSRLAGGLTDTQYF. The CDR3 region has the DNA TGTGCCAGCAGCAGACTAGCGGGAGGGCTGACAGATACGCAGTATTTT.

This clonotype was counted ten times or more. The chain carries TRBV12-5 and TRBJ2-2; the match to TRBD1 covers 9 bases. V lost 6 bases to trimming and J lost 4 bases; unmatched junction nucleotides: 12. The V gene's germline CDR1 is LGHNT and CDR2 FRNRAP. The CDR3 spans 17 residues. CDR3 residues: CASGTRDRGDGTGELFF. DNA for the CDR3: TGTGCTAGTGGGACCCGAGACAGGGGGGACGGCACCGGGGAGCTGTTTTTT.

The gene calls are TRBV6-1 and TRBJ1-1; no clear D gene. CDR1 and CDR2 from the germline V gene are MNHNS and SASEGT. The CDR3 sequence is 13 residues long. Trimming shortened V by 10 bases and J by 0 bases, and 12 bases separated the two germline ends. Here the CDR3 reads CATRRALNTEAFF. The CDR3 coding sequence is TGTGCCACCAGAAGGGCCCTGAACACTGAAGCTTTCTTT.

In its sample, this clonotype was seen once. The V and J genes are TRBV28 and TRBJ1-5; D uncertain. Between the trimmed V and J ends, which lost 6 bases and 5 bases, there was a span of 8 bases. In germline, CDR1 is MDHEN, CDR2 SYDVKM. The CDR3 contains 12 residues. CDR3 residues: CASRDKDQPQHF. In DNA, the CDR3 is TGTGCCAGCAGGGATAAGGATCAGCCCCAGCATTTT.

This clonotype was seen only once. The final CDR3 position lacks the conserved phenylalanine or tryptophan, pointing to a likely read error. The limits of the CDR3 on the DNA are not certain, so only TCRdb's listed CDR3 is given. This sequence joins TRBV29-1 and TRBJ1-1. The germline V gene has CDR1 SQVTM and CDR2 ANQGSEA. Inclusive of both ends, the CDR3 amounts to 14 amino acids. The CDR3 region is CSVEDRIMNTEAVL.

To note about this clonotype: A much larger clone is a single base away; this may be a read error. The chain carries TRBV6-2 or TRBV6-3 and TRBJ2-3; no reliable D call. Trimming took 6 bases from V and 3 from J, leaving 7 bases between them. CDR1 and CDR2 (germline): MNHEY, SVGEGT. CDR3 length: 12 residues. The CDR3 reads CASSVVTDTQYF. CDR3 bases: TGTGCCAGCAGCGTAGTAACAGATACGCAGTATTTT.

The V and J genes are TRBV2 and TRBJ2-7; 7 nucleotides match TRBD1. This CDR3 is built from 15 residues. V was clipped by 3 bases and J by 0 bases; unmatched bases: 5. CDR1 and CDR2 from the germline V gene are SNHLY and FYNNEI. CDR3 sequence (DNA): TGTGCCAGCAGTGACCCGGGACAGAGCTCCTACGAGCAGTACTTC. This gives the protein CASSDPGQSSYEQYF.

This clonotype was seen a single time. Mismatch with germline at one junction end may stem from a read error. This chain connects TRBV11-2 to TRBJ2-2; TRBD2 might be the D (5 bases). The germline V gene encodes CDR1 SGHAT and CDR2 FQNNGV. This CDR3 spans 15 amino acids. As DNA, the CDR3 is TGTGCCAGCAGCATTGAGCAGATTTCAACCGGGGAGCTCTTTTTT. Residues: CASSIEQISTGELFF.

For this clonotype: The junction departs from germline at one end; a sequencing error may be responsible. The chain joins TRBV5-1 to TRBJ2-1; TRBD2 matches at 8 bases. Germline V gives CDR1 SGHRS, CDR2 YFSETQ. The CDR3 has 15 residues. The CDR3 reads CASSLNSGDYNEQSF. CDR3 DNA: TGCGCCAGCAGCTTGAATAGCGGGGATTACAATGAGCAGTCCTTC.